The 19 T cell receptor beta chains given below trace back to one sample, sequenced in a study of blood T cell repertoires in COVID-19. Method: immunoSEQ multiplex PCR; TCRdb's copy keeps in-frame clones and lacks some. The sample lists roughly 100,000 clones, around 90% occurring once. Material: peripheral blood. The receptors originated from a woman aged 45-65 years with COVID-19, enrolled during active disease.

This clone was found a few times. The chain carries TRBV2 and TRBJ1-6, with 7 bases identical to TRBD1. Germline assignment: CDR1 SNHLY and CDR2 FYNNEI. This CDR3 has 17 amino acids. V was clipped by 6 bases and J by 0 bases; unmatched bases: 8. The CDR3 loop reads CASRKTGESSYNSPLHF. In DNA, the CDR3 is TGTGCCAGCAGAAAAACAGGGGAGAGCTCCTATAATTCACCCCTCCACTTT.

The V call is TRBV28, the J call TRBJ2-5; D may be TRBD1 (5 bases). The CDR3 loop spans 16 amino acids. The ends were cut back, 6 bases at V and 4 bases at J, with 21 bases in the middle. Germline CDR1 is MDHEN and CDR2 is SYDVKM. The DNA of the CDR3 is TGTGCCAGCAGCCCGCCCGCCCCAGGGCTGGTAGAGACCCAGTACTTC. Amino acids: CASSPPAPGLVETQYF.

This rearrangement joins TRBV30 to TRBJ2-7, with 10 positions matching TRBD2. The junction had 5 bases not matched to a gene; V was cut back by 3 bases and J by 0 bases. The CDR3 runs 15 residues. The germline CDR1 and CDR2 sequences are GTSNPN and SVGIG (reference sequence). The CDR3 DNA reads TGTGCCTGGAGGGTAACTAGCGGGGTCTCCTACGAGCAGTACTTC. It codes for CAWRVTSGVSYEQYF.

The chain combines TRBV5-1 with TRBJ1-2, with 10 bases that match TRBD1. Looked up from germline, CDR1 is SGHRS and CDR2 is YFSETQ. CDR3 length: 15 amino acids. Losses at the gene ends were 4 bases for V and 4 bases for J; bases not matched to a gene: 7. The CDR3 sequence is CASSEPGQGSYGYTF. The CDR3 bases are TGCGCCAGCAGCGAGCCGGGACAGGGGTCCTATGGCTACACCTTC.

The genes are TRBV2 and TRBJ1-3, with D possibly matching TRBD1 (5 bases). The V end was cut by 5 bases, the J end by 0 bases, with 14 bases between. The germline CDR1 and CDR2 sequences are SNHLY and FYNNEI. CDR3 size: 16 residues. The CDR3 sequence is CASSLQARNSGNTIYF. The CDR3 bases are TGTGCCAGCAGTTTACAGGCCAGAAACTCTGGAAACACCATATATTTT. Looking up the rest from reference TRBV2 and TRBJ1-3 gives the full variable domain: EPEVTQTPSHQVTQMGQEVILRCVPISNHLYFYWYRQILGQKVEFLVSFYNNEISEKSEIFDDQFSVERPDGSNFTLKIRSTKLEDSAMYFCASSLQARNSGNTIYFGEGSWLTVV.

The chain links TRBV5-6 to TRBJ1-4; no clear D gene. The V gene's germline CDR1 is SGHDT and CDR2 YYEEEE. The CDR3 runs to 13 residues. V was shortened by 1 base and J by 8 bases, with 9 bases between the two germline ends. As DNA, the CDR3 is TGTGCCAGCAGCTTGTCGGGGAGAGAAAAACTGTTTTTT. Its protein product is CASSLSGREKLFF.

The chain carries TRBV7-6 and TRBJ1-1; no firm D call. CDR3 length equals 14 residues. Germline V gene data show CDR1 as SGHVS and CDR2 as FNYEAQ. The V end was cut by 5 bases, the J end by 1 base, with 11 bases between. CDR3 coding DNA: TGTGCCAGCAGCGCGGAGGTCACGAACACTGAAGCTTTCTTT. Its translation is CASSAEVTNTEAFF.

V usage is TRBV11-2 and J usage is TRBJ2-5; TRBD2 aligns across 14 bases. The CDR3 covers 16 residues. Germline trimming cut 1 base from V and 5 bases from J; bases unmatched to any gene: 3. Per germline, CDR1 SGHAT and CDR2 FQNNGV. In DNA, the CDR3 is TGTGCCAGCAGCTTAGGACTAGCGGGGGGGTATGAGACCCAGTACTTC. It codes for CASSLGLAGGYETQYF.

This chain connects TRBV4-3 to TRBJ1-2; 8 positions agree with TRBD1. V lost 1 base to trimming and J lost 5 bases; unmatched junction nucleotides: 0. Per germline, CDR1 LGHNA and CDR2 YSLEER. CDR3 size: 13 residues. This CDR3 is CASSQGQGYGYTF. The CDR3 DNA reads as TGCGCCAGCAGCCAAGGACAGGGGTATGGCTACACCTTC.

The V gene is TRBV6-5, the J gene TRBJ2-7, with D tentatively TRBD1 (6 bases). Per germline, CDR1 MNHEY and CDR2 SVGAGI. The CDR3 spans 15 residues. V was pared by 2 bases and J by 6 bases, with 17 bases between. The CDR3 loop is CASSYLGGASGEQYF. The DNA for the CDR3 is TGTGCCAGCAGTTACCTTGGGGGCGCGTCCGGCGAGCAGTACTTC.

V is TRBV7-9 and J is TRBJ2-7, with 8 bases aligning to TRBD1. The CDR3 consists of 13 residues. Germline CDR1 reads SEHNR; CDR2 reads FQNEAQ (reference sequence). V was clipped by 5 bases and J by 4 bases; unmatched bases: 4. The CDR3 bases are TGTGCCAGCAGCCCTCAGGGGGCTTACGAGCAGTACTTC. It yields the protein CASSPQGAYEQYF.

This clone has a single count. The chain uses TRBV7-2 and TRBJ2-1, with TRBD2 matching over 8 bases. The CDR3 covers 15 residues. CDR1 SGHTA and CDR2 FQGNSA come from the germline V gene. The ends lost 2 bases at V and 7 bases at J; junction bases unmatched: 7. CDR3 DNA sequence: TGTGCCAGCAGCTTAAATAATCAGCGGGGGAATGAGCAGTTCTTC. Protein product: CASSLNNQRGNEQFF. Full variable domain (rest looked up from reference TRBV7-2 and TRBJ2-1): GAGVSQSPSNKVTEKGKDVELRCDPISGHTALYWYRQSLGQGLEFLIYFQGNSAPDKSGLPSDRFSAERTGGSVSTLTIQRTQQEDSAVYLCASSLNNQRGNEQFFGPGTRLTVL.

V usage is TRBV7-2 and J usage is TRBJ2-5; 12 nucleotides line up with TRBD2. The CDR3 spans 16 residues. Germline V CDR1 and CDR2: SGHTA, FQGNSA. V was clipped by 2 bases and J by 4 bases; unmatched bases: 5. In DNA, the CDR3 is TGTGCCAGCAGCTTATCTAGCGGGGGGGCCGGAGAGACCCAGTACTTC. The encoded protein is CASSLSSGGAGETQYF.

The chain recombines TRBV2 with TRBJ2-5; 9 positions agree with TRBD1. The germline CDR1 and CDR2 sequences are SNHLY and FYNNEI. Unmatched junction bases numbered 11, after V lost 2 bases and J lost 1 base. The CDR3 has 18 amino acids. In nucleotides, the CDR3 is TGTGCCAGCAGTGAATATACCGGGACAGGGCCCCCCCAAGAGACCCAGTACTTC. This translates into CASSEYTGTGPPQETQYF. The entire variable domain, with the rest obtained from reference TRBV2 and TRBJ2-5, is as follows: EPEVTQTPSHQVTQMGQEVILRCVPISNHLYFYWYRQILGQKVEFLVSFYNNEISEKSEIFDDQFSVERPDGSNFTLKIRSTKLEDSAMYFCASSEYTGTGPPQETQYFGPGTRLLVL.

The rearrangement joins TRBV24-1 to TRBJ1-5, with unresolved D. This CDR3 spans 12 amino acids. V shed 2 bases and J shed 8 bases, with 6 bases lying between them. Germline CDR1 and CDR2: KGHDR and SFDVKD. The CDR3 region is CATSDSGKPQHF. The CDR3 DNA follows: TGTGCCACCAGTGATTCTGGCAAGCCCCAGCATTTT.

The CDR3 region has the DNA TGTGCCAGCAGTTACTCGGGGGGGCCTAAGGGAGCTTTCTTT. Translated, it gives CASSYSGGPKGAFF. The gene calls are TRBV6-5 and TRBJ1-1; D might be TRBD1 (6 bases). The germline V gene encodes CDR1 MNHEY and CDR2 SVGAGI. The CDR3 is made up of 14 amino acids. Trimming took off 0 bases at V and 10 bases at J, with 15 bases between the two ends.

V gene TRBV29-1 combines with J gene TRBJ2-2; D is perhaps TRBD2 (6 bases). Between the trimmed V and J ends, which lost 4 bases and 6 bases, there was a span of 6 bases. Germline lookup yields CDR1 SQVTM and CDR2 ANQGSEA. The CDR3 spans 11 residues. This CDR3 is CSVGGAGELFF. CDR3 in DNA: TGCAGCGTTGGGGGGGCCGGGGAGCTGTTTTTT.

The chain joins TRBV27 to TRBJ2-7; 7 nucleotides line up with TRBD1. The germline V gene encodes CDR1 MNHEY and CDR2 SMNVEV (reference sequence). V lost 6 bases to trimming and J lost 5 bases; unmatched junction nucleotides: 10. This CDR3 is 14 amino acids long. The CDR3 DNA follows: TGTGCCAGCAGGACAGGGACAGAGGTCAACGAGCAGTACTTC. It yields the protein CASRTGTEVNEQYF.

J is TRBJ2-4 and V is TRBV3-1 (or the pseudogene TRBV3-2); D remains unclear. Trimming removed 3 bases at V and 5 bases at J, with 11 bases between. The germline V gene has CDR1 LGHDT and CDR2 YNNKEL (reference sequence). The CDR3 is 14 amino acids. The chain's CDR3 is CASSQHQQENIQYF. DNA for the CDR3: TGTGCCAGCAGCCAGCACCAGCAGGAAAACATTCAGTACTTC.